This entry describes one T cell receptor beta chain. This clonotype was picked up a small number of times. Its antigen is still unknown. Per-base quality was not reported, and no clone a single base away is much larger than it. The treatment or condition label here, explained by the study, means: live attenuated yellow fever vaccine strain. PBMCs were isolated from peripheral blood using a standard Ficoll-Paque protocol. Dynabeads CD4 and CD8 positive selection kits were used to isolate CD4 and CD8 T-cell fractions. RNA was extracted with TriZol from bulk PBMCs, CD4 and CD8 fractions, and dextramer-positive and dextramer-negative fractions. This specimen comes from a study of T cells after yellow fever vaccination (dated by TCRdb to the late 2010s). Looking at the study overall: The SMART-Seq v4 Ultra Low Input RNA kit was used to prepare libraries from fractions with low cell numbers. To follow T-cell clones before and after both primary and booster YFV17D yellow fever vaccination, bulk TCR alpha and beta repertoires underwent longitudinal sequencing. Two healthy male donors, one aged 18 to 30 and one aged 30 to 40 years, were included in the cohort. Blood was collected at multiple timepoints before and after primary and secondary immunization, and bulk PBMC replicates and cell subsets were isolated.

The germline V gene sets CDR1 to MGHRA and CDR2 to YSYEKL. Reading from cysteine to phenylalanine, the CDR3 counts 16 amino acids. Kept here is only the CDR3 DNA, which spans 48 bases and is read in frame from base 1. Relative to germline, V is 0 bases shorter and J is 4 bases shorter, with 15 bases between their ends. Study-level results and caveats: After the booster, most of the clones that had expanded following primary vaccination were detected again (roughly 97% of CD4 and around 90% of CD8), which suggests that memory was broadly maintained. A small fraction of clonotypes showed up in both the CD4 and CD8 compartments, probably as a result of convergent recombination. Computational filtering was required because FACS-sorted repertoires could contain abundant contaminating clonotypes from the bulk population. Compared with the primary T-cell response, the secondary T-cell response was faster but weaker, reaching its peak on day 5 rather than on day 15. Because only two donors were included in the study, the extent to which the findings can be generalized is limited.

These reads were obtained on an Illumina NovaSeq 6000. TCR cDNA was made using 5'RACE template switching, a step that added a universal primer site and unique molecular identifiers. cDNA synthesis was primed from both the TCR alpha and TCR beta constant segments. Library amplification involved two PCR steps, and the second step added sample barcodes and sequencing adapters. Libraries were sequenced on Illumina HiSeq 2500 (2x100 bp) or NovaSeq (2x150 bp). In the paper's pipeline: Demultiplexing of reads and collapsing into UMI consensus sequences were performed with MIGEC, and V(D)J alignment was carried out with MiXCR. Vaccine-responding clonotypes were defined with edgeR using replicate PBMC samples, requiring FDR below 0.01 and a log2 fold change above 5 up to day 15. Bulk clonotypes were assigned CD4 or CD8 identity according to which sequenced CD4 or CD8 repertoire held them at higher abundance. In-frame beta chains were kept once TCRdb had trimmed the public reads at Q25 with fastp and called clones with MiXCR. Every distinct CDR3 protein forms one entry, paired with its most common genes and DNA. These V and J calls derive from TCRdb rather than the authors' analysis. The sample includes 120,000 or so distinct CDR3 sequences, with around 15% observed a single time. The ten largest clones represent more than 40% of the sample.

Sequencing used CD8+ T cells sorted from PBMCs, obtained 5 days after the yellow fever booster vaccination. The chain is assembled from TRBV4-1 and TRBJ2-5, with TRBD2 as a weak D call on 7 bases. This sequence was found in a man aged 18 to 29 who received the YFV17D yellow fever vaccine. The nucleotides are TGCGCCAGCAGCCAAGATTGGGGGGGGGCTCTAGAGACCCAGTACTTC. Its protein product is CASSQDWGGALETQYF.